The rows below give T cell receptor beta chains drawn from one sample of a study of T-cell reconstitution after alpha-beta-depleted transplantation in children. TCRdb re-called the PCR reads with MiXCR, one entry per CDR3 protein. Here the sample spans 40,000 to 55,000 distinct CDR3 sequences, more than 5% being singletons. The sequencing here drew on PBMCs, mostly from graft donor cells, taken 60 days after TCRalphabeta/CD19-depleted stem cell transplant. The receptors shown here come from a female patient aged 2 to 10 who had a stem cell transplant for aplastic anemia, so the T cells may come from the graft donor. Each CDR3 is given with its conserved first and last residue. Fields, in order: clone size, D gene, V gene, J gene, CDR3 protein, CDR3 DNA. The D gene is left open where the match is weak. Clone sizes are given selectively: once, few, many, or a class where the clone is expanded.

>many|NA|TRBV27|TRBJ1-1
CASSSKTGILTEAFF
TGTGCCAGCAGTTCTAAAACAGGTATCCTCACTGAAGCTTTCTTT
>NA|TRBD1|TRBV11-2|TRBJ1-1
CASSPGQGSQAFF
TGTGCCAGCAGCCCTGGACAGGGATCTCAAGCTTTCTTT
>many|NA|TRBV4-1|TRBJ1-2
CASSQDPATGYGYTF
TGCGCCAGCAGCCAAGACCCGGCAACTGGATATGGCTACACCTTC
>NA|NA|TRBV3-1|TRBJ2-3
CASSHWTVLGGDTQYF
TGTGCCAGCAGCCACTGGACAGTACTTGGGGGTGATACGCAGTATTTT
>many|NA|TRBV5-1|TRBJ2-3
CASRLSGWSDTQYF
TGCGCCAGCCGATTATCCGGGTGGTCAGATACGCAGTATTTT
>NA|TRBD1|TRBV20-1|TRBJ1-6
CSARRQQGQLASPLHF
TGCAGTGCTAGGCGACAACAGGGACAGCTGGCCTCACCCCTCCACTTT
>NA|NA|TRBV28|TRBJ1-5
CASGQGNQPQHF
TGTGCCAGCGGGCAGGGCAATCAGCCCCAGCATTTT
>many|NA|TRBV10-3|TRBJ2-5
CAIKRSQIQQETQYF
TGTGCCATCAAGCGATCTCAAATCCAACAAGAGACCCAGTACTTC
>NA|TRBD2|TRBV7-2|TRBJ2-5
CASSRGTSGQETQYF
TGTGCCAGCAGCCGAGGGACTAGCGGCCAAGAGACCCAGTACTTC
>many|TRBD1|TRBV7-3|TRBJ2-3
CASSLQGAWTDTQYF
TGTGCCAGCAGCTTGCAGGGGGCTTGGACAGATACGCAGTATTTT
>NA|TRBD2|TRBV15|TRBJ2-3
CATSRGSGRLTDTQYF
TGTGCCACCAGCAGAGGTAGCGGGAGACTCACAGATACGCAGTATTTT
>many|TRBD2|TRBV5-6|TRBJ2-2
CASSSSGGNTGELFF
TGTGCCAGCAGCTCGAGCGGGGGGAACACCGGGGAGCTGTTTTTT
>few|NA|TRBV15|TRBJ1-4
CATSRGGRRANEKLFF
TGTGCCACCAGCAGAGGAGGGAGGCGGGCTAATGAAAAACTGTTTTTT
>few|TRBD2|TRBV14|TRBJ2-1
CASSQAGLAENEQFF
TGTGCCAGCAGCCAAGCGGGACTAGCGGAAAATGAGCAGTTCTTC
>NA|NA|TRBV3-1|TRBJ2-1
CASSQDREGYNEQFF
TGTGCCAGCAGCCAAGACCGGGAAGGATACAATGAGCAGTTCTTC
>many|NA|TRBV27|TRBJ2-1
CASSPLAIFNEQFF
TGTGCCAGCAGTCCCCTAGCGATCTTCAATGAGCAGTTCTTC
>once|TRBD2|TRBV7-7|TRBJ2-1
CASSPFSNGRPYQQFF
TGTGCTAGCAGCCCTTTTTCGAACGGGAGGCCGTACCAGCAGTTCTTC
>many|NA|TRBV6-5|TRBJ2-7
CASSYVGGLLYEQYF
TGTGCCAGCAGTTATGTGGGGGGGCTGCTCTACGAGCAGTACTTC
>many|NA|TRBV7-9|TRBJ1-1
CASRVGRRNTEAFF
TGTGCCAGCAGGGTTGGACGGAGGAACACTGAAGCTTTCTTT
>few|TRBD1|TRBV20-1|TRBJ1-6
CSAGQDFSYNSPLHF
TGCAGTGCTGGACAGGACTTCTCCTATAATTCACCCCTCCACTTT
>many|NA|TRBV20-1|TRBJ1-1
CSAPAGGTDEAFF
TGCAGTGCCCCGGCGGGGGGTACGGACGAAGCTTTCTTT
>few|NA|TRBV5-1|TRBJ1-3
CASSLEAGTTIYF
TGCGCCAGCAGCTTGGAAGCGGGTACCACCATATATTTT
>many|NA|TRBV20-1|TRBJ1-6
CSARGPTYNSPLHF
TGCAGTGCTAGAGGGCCCACGTATAATTCACCCCTCCACTTT